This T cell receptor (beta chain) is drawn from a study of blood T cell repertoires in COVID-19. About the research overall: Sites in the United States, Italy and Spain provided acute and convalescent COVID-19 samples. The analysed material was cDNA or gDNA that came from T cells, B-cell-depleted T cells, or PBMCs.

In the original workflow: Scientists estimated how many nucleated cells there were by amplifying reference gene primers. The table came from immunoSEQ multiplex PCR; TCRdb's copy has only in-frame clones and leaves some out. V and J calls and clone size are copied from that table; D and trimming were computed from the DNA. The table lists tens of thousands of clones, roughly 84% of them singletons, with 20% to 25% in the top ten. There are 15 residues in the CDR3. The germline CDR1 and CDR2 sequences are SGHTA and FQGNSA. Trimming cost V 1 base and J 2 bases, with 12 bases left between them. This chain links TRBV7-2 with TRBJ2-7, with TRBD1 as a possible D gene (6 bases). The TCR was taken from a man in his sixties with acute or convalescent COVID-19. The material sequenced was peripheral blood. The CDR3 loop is CASSLGPQGPYEQYF. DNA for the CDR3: TGTGCCAGCAGCTTAGGGCCCCAGGGGCCCTACGAGCAGTACTTC.